A single sample gave rise to the 22 T cell receptor beta chains below, sequenced in a study of control samples from healthy donors and cancer patients. Measured with immunoSEQ multiplex PCR; TCRdb has only the in-frame clones, and not every one. The sample lists 150,000 to 200,000 clones; around 90% were seen once. Material for sequencing was blood. The origin of the receptors is a woman aged 40-49 years in good health.

The chain is built from TRBV6-9 and TRBJ1-1, with TRBD1 matching 8 bases. The CDR3 spans 12 residues. Losses at the gene ends were 7 bases for V and 3 bases for J; bases not matched to a gene: 1. The V gene's germline CDR1 is MNHGY and CDR2 SVAAGI. The CDR3 bases are TGTGCCAGCACGGGACAGGACACTGAAGCTTTCTTT. Translation gives CASTGQDTEAFF.

The chain employs TRBV9 and TRBJ2-1; 9 nucleotides match TRBD2. The CDR3 contains 14 residues. Germline V lookup: CDR1 SGDLS, CDR2 YYNGEE. V trimming: 4 bases; J trimming: 6 bases; junction bases outside the gene matches: 5. The CDR3 reads CASSTGLATNEQFF. CDR3 coding DNA: TGTGCCAGCAGCACCGGACTAGCGACCAATGAGCAGTTCTTC. Together with reference TRBV9 and TRBJ2-1, the CDR3 gives the full variable domain: DSGVTQTPKHLITATGQRVTLRCSPRSGDLSVYWYQQSLDQGLQFLIQYYNGEERAKGNILERFSAQQFPDLHSELNLSSLELGDSALYFCASSTGLATNEQFFGPGTRLTVL.

This chain joins TRBV11-2 and TRBJ2-3; TRBD2 agrees at 11 bases. The trim removed 1 base at V and 3 bases at J, leaving 0 bases unmatched. CDR3 length equals 15 residues. Germline CDR1 is SGHAT and CDR2 is FQNNGV. CDR3 amino acids: CASSLGTSGTDTQYF. CDR3 in DNA: TGTGCCAGCAGCTTAGGGACTAGCGGGACAGATACGCAGTATTTT. Full variable domain (missing parts from reference TRBV11-2 and TRBJ2-3): EAGVAQSPRYKIIEKRQSVAFWCNPISGHATLYWYQQILGQGPKLLIQFQNNGVVDDSQLPKDRFSAERLKGVDSTLKIQPAKLEDSAVYLCASSLGTSGTDTQYFGPGTRLTVL.

The genes are TRBV5-1 and TRBJ1-1; TRBD1 matches 7 bases. CDR3 length: 13 residues. The V segment lost 5 bases and the J segment 5 bases; nucleotides outside the gene matches: 6. CDR1 is SGHRS, CDR2 YFSETQ, per germline. The CDR3 region is CASRQGVGTEAFF. The CDR3 DNA follows: TGCGCCAGCAGGCAGGGGGTAGGTACTGAAGCTTTCTTT. The whole variable domain, filled in from reference TRBV5-1 and TRBJ1-1, reads KAGVTQTPRYLIKTRGQQVTLSCSPISGHRSVSWYQQTPGQGLQFLFEYFSETQRNKGNFPGRFSGRQFSNSRSEMNVSTLELGDSALYLCASRQGVGTEAFFGQGTRLTVV.

V gene TRBV4-1 combines with J gene TRBJ1-6; 7 positions match TRBD1. The V gene end was trimmed by 2 bases and the J gene end by 7 bases; junction bases not matched to a gene: 8. Germline loops: CDR1 MGHRA, CDR2 YSYEKL. There are 16 residues in the CDR3. CDR3 coding DNA: TGCGCCAGCAGCCAATCCCGGGACAGAAACAATTCACCCCTCCACTTT. This sequence encodes CASSQSRDRNNSPLHF.

This clone came up once. V is TRBV4-1 and J is TRBJ2-5; D uncertain. The germline CDR1 and CDR2 sequences are MGHRA and YSYEKL. The CDR3 runs to 13 residues. V lost 2 bases, J lost 3 bases, and 7 bases lay in between. In nucleotides, the CDR3 is TGCGCCAGCAGCCAATCATATGAAGAGACCCAGTACTTC. Its translation is CASSQSYEETQYF.

This rearrangement joins TRBV5-1 to TRBJ2-1; 11 bases line up with TRBD1. Germline CDR1 and CDR2: SGHRS and YFSETQ. The CDR3 sequence is 17 residues long. Trimming took 3 bases from V and 3 from J; bases not matched to a gene: 8. This chain's CDR3 is CASSSVVGTGGYNEQFF. In DNA, the CDR3 is TGCGCCAGCAGCTCGGTTGTCGGGACAGGGGGCTACAATGAGCAGTTCTTC.

J is TRBJ2-1 and V is TRBV12-5; no clear D. The CDR3 has 15 residues. Trimming cost V 7 bases and J 0 bases, with 13 bases left between them. CDR1 LGHNT and CDR2 FRNRAP come from the germline V gene. The CDR3 here is CASARDSSSYNEQFF. As DNA, the CDR3 is TGTGCTAGTGCCCGTGACTCGAGCTCCTACAATGAGCAGTTCTTC.

This chain links TRBV27 with TRBJ1-2; possibly TRBD1 for D (6 bases). The CDR3 contains 15 residues. Germline V gene lookup returns CDR1 MNHEY and CDR2 SMNVEV (reference sequence). Trimming took off 5 bases at V and 2 bases at J, with 15 bases between the two ends. The CDR3 DNA reads as TGTGCCAGCAGTCCGTACATTGGACAGAACTATGGCTACACCTTC. It yields the protein CASSPYIGQNYGYTF.

This chain joins TRBV11-2 and TRBJ2-1; tentative D call: TRBD2 (5 bases). Germline loops: CDR1 SGHAT, CDR2 FQNNGV. The CDR3 covers 15 residues. Trimming cost V 6 bases and J 6 bases, with 18 bases left between them. In nucleotides, the CDR3 is TGTGCCAGCAGAGGACTCCGAGACTCAGCCAATGAGCAGTTCTTC. As protein: CASRGLRDSANEQFF. The full variable domain, with the rest looked up from reference TRBV11-2 and TRBJ2-1, is EAGVAQSPRYKIIEKRQSVAFWCNPISGHATLYWYQQILGQGPKLLIQFQNNGVVDDSQLPKDRFSAERLKGVDSTLKIQPAKLEDSAVYLCASRGLRDSANEQFFGPGTRLTVL.

The rearrangement uses TRBV9 and TRBJ2-7; 9 positions agree with TRBD2. The V gene's germline CDR1 is SGDLS and CDR2 YYNGEE. The CDR3 is 15 amino acids. Trimming cost V 3 bases and J 6 bases; bases outside gene matches: 10. The CDR3 DNA reads TGTGCCAGCAGCGCCGGCGGGGGGGACCTAGGCGAGCAGTACTTC. Its protein is CASSAGGGDLGEQYF.

The chain joins TRBV5-1 to TRBJ1-6, with TRBD1 matching 9 bases. CDR1 SGHRS and CDR2 YFSETQ come from the germline V gene. This CDR3 has 14 residues. After removal of 2 bases from V and 10 bases from J, the junction contained 4 bases not matched to a gene. The CDR3 DNA follows: TGCGCCAGCAGCTTCGGGACAGGGTCATCACCCCTCCACTTT. Protein product: CASSFGTGSSPLHF.

This clone came up once. The J gene is TRBJ2-1, the V gene TRBV7-6; 8 positions agree with TRBD1. The V gene end was trimmed by 4 bases and the J gene end by 10 bases; junction bases not matched to a gene: 9. The CDR3 has 14 amino acids. Looked up from germline, CDR1 is SGHVS and CDR2 is FNYEAQ. CDR3 sequence reads: CASSYGTGGGEQFF. The CDR3 DNA follows: TGTGCCAGCAGCTACGGGACAGGTGGAGGGGAGCAGTTCTTC.

This clone is categorized as medium-sized. The V and J genes are TRBV4-2 and TRBJ1-1; the match to TRBD1 covers 8 bases. The CDR3 spans 17 residues. After removal of 4 bases from V and 3 bases from J, the junction contained 13 bases not matched to a gene. Germline CDR1 is LGHNA and CDR2 is YNFKEQ. The CDR3 is CASSPQTGVGSYTEAFF. The CDR3 DNA reads as TGTGCCAGCAGCCCCCAGACAGGGGTTGGTAGTTACACTGAAGCTTTCTTT.

The chain recombines TRBV27 with TRBJ2-7; 8 bases match TRBD1. This CDR3 comprises 13 residues. With V trimmed by 6 bases and J by 6 bases, 7 bases remained unmatched. CDR1 is MNHEY, CDR2 SMNVEV, per germline (reference sequence). Here the CDR3 DNA reads TGTGCCAGCAGGGGCGACAGGGGACGCGAGCAGTACTTC. Translated, it gives CASRGDRGREQYF.

The gene calls are TRBV19 and TRBJ1-2; 9 bases are shared with TRBD1. Trimming cost V 7 bases and J 5 bases; bases outside gene matches: 5. In germline, CDR1 is LNHDA, CDR2 SQIVND (reference sequence). This CDR3 is built from 13 residues. CDR3 protein: CASTRGQGYGYTF. The CDR3 nucleotides read TGTGCCAGTACCCGGGGACAGGGTTATGGCTACACCTTC.

This chain uses TRBV6-5 with TRBJ1-2; D unclear. The V and J ends lost 2 bases and 5 bases respectively, with 12 bases between them. Germline values: CDR1 MNHEY, CDR2 SVGAGI. This CDR3 comprises 14 residues. The DNA of the CDR3 is TGTGCCAGCAGTTACAGTAGGGCTGGGTATGGCTACACCTTC. Its translation is CASSYSRAGYGYTF.

The chain carries TRBV10-3 and TRBJ2-6, with a tentative D call TRBD1 (6 bases). Germline V gene sequence: CDR1 ENHRY, CDR2 SYGVKD. The CDR3 has 18 amino acids. V gave up 3 bases and J gave up 2 bases, with 17 bases separating them. This chain's CDR3 is CAISDEVRGSAGANVLTF. DNA of the CDR3: TGTGCCATCAGTGATGAGGTCAGGGGCTCCGCTGGGGCCAACGTCCTGACTTTC.

The V gene is TRBV9, the J gene TRBJ1-2, with D perhaps TRBD1 (6 bases). Germline loops: CDR1 SGDLS, CDR2 YYNGEE. The CDR3 covers 14 residues. Trimming pared 4 bases from V and 9 bases from J, leaving 19 bases between. The CDR3 bases are TGTGCCAGCAGCCGCCGGATAGGGGGTCAAAGCTACACCTTC. This translates into CASSRRIGGQSYTF. Full variable domain (remainder filled in from reference TRBV9 and TRBJ1-2): DSGVTQTPKHLITATGQRVTLRCSPRSGDLSVYWYQQSLDQGLQFLIQYYNGEERAKGNILERFSAQQFPDLHSELNLSSLELGDSALYFCASSRRIGGQSYTFGSGTRLTVV.

The chain couples TRBV2 to TRBJ2-1; TRBD1 aligns across 8 bases. The junction had 4 bases not matched to a gene; V was cut back by 6 bases and J by 0 bases. The CDR3 sequence is 15 residues long. Germline values: CDR1 SNHLY, CDR2 FYNNEI. The chain's CDR3 is CASRGQASSYNEQFF. The CDR3 nucleotides read TGTGCCAGCAGGGGACAGGCGAGCTCCTACAATGAGCAGTTCTTC.

V usage is TRBV6-1 and J usage is TRBJ2-2; D not certain. Trimming removed 1 base from V and 8 bases from J, with 8 bases in between. Germline lookup yields CDR1 MNHNS and CDR2 SASEGT. The CDR3 totals 13 residues. The CDR3 loop reads CASSEVRSGELFF. CDR3 in DNA: TGTGCCAGCAGTGAAGTGAGGTCAGGGGAGCTGTTTTTT.

The chain combines TRBV27 with TRBJ2-5; the D gene could be TRBD1 or TRBD2 (7 bases each). The CDR3 consists of 15 residues. Trimming removed 6 bases from V and 3 bases from J, with 17 bases in between. The germline gives CDR1 MNHEY, CDR2 SMNVEV (reference sequence). CDR3: CASRFDREGEETQYF. The CDR3 nucleotides read TGTGCCAGCAGATTCGACAGGGAGGGGGAAGAGACCCAGTACTTC.